This T cell receptor beta chain was obtained from a study of T-cell reconstitution after alpha-beta-depleted transplantation in children. Unique molecular identifiers were built into the TCRbeta library. TCRdb ran MiXCR on the PCR reads and lists one entry per CDR3 protein. This sample carries almost 500,000 distinct CDR3 sequences, under 15% of them seen once, and the ten largest clones take about 6%. From germline, CDR1 is SGDLS and CDR2 YYNGEE. The junction had 1 base not matched to a gene; V was cut back by 2 bases and J by 2 bases. The CDR3 covers 15 residues. The table lists this clonotype with a few counts.

The chain uses TRBV9 and TRBJ2-7; 13 bases match TRBD2. The receptor comes from a human donor who donated a stem cell graft to a child with combined immunodeficiency. The sequencing here drew on PBMCs from the stem cell graft donor, taken from the stem cell graft. The CDR3 loop reads CASSVGTSGAYEQYF. The CDR3, as DNA: TGTGCCAGCAGCGTCGGGACTAGCGGGGCCTACGAGCAGTACTTC.